Following are 28 T cell receptor beta chains from one sample sequenced in a study of OX40 agonist ivuxolimab in advanced cancers. Assay: immunoSEQ multiplex PCR; the TCRdb copy retains only in-frame clones and omits some. The table includes tens of thousands of clones, 75% to 95% detected once. The sample consisted of CD4+ or CD8+ T cells sorted from blood, taken in a trial of the OX40 agonist ivuxolimab. These receptors were obtained from an adult with an advanced solid tumor such as melanoma, head and neck, liver or kidney cancer.

This CDR3 reads CASSPLAGAYQETQYF. The CDR3 bases are TGTGCCAGCTCACCACTAGCGGGCGCGTACCAAGAGACCCAGTACTTC. The chain is built from TRBV18 and TRBJ2-5; TRBD2 matches 7 bases. Trimming took 1 base from V and 0 from J; bases not matched to a gene: 5. The CDR3 has 16 amino acids. Germline values: CDR1 KGHSH, CDR2 LQKENI.

The V gene is TRBV2, the J gene TRBJ1-5; weak D call: TRBD1 (5 bases). Trimming removed 4 bases at V and 3 bases at J, with 10 bases between. Germline V gene sequence: CDR1 SNHLY, CDR2 FYNNEI. The CDR3 runs to 14 residues. This CDR3 is CASSGGGVNQPQHF. CDR3 bases: TGTGCCAGCAGTGGCGGGGGGGTCAATCAGCCCCAGCATTTT.

The rearrangement joins TRBV19 to TRBJ1-5, with a possible D match to TRBD1 (5 bases). V was shortened by 3 bases and J by 2 bases, with 17 bases between the two germline ends. Per the germline V gene, CDR1 is LNHDA and CDR2 is SQIVND (reference sequence). This CDR3 has 17 amino acids. The CDR3 DNA is TGTGCCAGTAGTATCGGGGTCGCGGGGGTCGGCAATCAGCCCCAGCATTTT. It encodes CASSIGVAGVGNQPQHF.

The V and J genes are TRBV30 and TRBJ2-5; D might be TRBD1 or TRBD2, each matching 6 bases. V gave up 4 bases and J gave up 7 bases, with 10 bases separating them. This CDR3 is built from 11 residues. CDR1 and CDR2 (germline): GTSNPN, SVGIG (reference sequence). CDR3 residues: CAWNGGGTQYF. In nucleotides, the CDR3 is TGTGCCTGGAACGGGGGCGGGACCCAGTACTTC.

The rearrangement links TRBV14 to TRBJ2-5; TRBD1 matches at 8 bases. The V gene's germline CDR1 is SGHDN and CDR2 FVKESK. J gave up 5 bases and V 0 bases, and 11 bases lay outside the gene matches. This CDR3 is 17 amino acids long. CDR3: CASSQDRGAYRGETQYF. CDR3 nucleotides: TGTGCCAGCAGCCAAGATAGGGGAGCGTACAGGGGGGAGACCCAGTACTTC.

This chain links TRBV5-3 with TRBJ2-1; 10 bases are a match to TRBD2. TRBV5-3 is marked as an open reading frame, function uncertain. This CDR3 is 16 amino acids long. J was trimmed by 5 bases and V by 0 bases; bases with no gene match: 5. The CDR3 loop reads CARSLDGTSANNEQFF. DNA for the CDR3: TGTGCCAGAAGCTTGGATGGGACTAGCGCCAACAATGAGCAGTTCTTC.

The V call is TRBV28, the J call TRBJ1-1; D is possibly TRBD1 (5 bases). Germline CDR1 MDHEN, CDR2 SYDVKM. V lost 6 bases and J 5 bases, leaving 13 bases between the germline ends. CDR3 length: 13 amino acids. CDR3 bases: TGTGCCAGCAGGATCAGGGTTCGAACTGAAGCTTTCTTT. It specifies CASRIRVRTEAFF.

The rearrangement joins TRBV28 to TRBJ2-6, with D hard to call. The germline V gene has CDR1 MDHEN and CDR2 SYDVKM. This CDR3 has 16 amino acids. V lost 6 bases to trimming and J lost 4 bases, with 16 bases between them. Here the CDR3 reads CASSPSPGGGANVLTF. The CDR3, as DNA: TGTGCCAGCAGCCCCTCCCCGGGTGGAGGGGCCAACGTCCTGACTTTC.

The chain joins TRBV11-3 to TRBJ2-1, with TRBD2 matching 8 bases. The V gene's germline CDR1 is SGHNT and CDR2 YENEEA. J lost 10 bases, V lost 5 bases, and 16 bases had no gene match. This CDR3 region has 16 residues. CDR3 DNA: TGTGCCAGCAGCGGCCTACGTCCGGGACTAGGCGGGGAGCAGTTCTTC. Translated: CASSGLRPGLGGEQFF.

The rearrangement links TRBV5-4 to TRBJ1-2; no firm D call. V was cut by 0 bases and J by 1 base, with 4 bases left in between. The CDR3 extends over 13 amino acids. Looked up from germline, CDR1 is SGHNT and CDR2 is YYREEE (reference sequence). The CDR3 sequence is CASSLDDNYGYTF. The DNA for the CDR3 is TGTGCCAGCAGCTTGGATGATAACTATGGCTACACCTTC.

The chain is built from TRBV19 and TRBJ2-1; weak D call: TRBD1 (6 bases). The germline V and J ends were trimmed by 9 bases and 4 bases, with 13 bases remaining between them. CDR1 and CDR2 from the germline V gene are LNHDA and SQIVND (reference sequence). The CDR3 is 13 amino acids. The CDR3: CARHDRKYNEQFF. The CDR3 DNA reads TGTGCCAGACACGACAGGAAATACAATGAGCAGTTCTTC.

The gene calls are TRBV25-1 and TRBJ2-7, with D tentatively TRBD1 or TRBD2 (5 bases each). CDR3 length equals 14 residues. Germline V gives CDR1 MGHDK, CDR2 SYGVNS. Between the trimmed V and J ends, which lost 4 bases and 3 bases, there was a span of 13 bases. CDR3 sequence (DNA): TGTGCCAGCAGTGTTCCGGGACGGAACTACGAGCAGTACTTC. Its protein product is CASSVPGRNYEQYF.

The J gene is TRBJ2-3, the V gene TRBV28; D possibly corresponds to TRBD1 (5 bases). Looked up from germline, CDR1 is MDHEN and CDR2 is SYDVKM. Trimming stripped 7 bases from V and 2 bases from J, with 16 bases between. The CDR3 has 15 residues. Written as DNA, the CDR3 is TGTGCCAGCACTCGCCCTGGGGCACACACAGATACGCAGTATTTT. Encoded protein: CASTRPGAHTDTQYF.

The sample holds a few counts of this clone. This rearrangement joins TRBV28 to TRBJ2-1, with TRBD2 matching 12 bases. Germline V gene lookup returns CDR1 MDHEN and CDR2 SYDVKM. The trim removed 4 bases at V and 6 bases at J, leaving 4 bases unmatched. The CDR3 has 15 amino acids. The CDR3 DNA reads as TGTGCCAGCAGTTCTAGCGGGAGGGTGATCAATGAGCAGTTCTTC. Its translation is CASSSSGRVINEQFF.

The CDR3 loop is CAWRVAGLNQPQHF. CDR3 coding DNA: TGTGCCTGGAGAGTCGCGGGGCTCAATCAGCCCCAGCATTTT. The chain carries TRBV30 and TRBJ1-5; maybe TRBD1 (5 bases). The CDR3 extends over 14 amino acids. From germline, CDR1 is GTSNPN and CDR2 SVGIG (reference sequence). V was shortened by 3 bases and J by 3 bases, with 12 bases between the two germline ends.

The rearrangement links TRBV28 to TRBJ1-1, with a possible D match to TRBD1 (5 bases). The CDR3 covers 13 residues. From germline, CDR1 is MDHEN and CDR2 SYDVKM. The germline V and J ends were trimmed by 3 bases and 1 base, with 6 bases remaining between them. The CDR3 sequence: CASSLGQNTEAFF. The CDR3 DNA is TGTGCCAGCAGTTTGGGGCAGAACACTGAAGCTTTCTTT.

The chain links TRBV9 to TRBJ2-2, with D tentatively TRBD1 or TRBD2 (5 bases each). The CDR3 totals 16 residues. The ends were cut back, 3 bases at V and 2 bases at J, with 14 bases in the middle. Germline CDR1 and CDR2: SGDLS and YYNGEE. CDR3 protein: CASSGESGPNTGELFF. For the CDR3, the DNA is TGTGCCAGCAGCGGAGAATCGGGGCCCAACACCGGGGAGCTGTTTTTT.

This clone was seen only once. The chain links TRBV5-1 to TRBJ2-1; 8 bases are a match to TRBD2. V lost 2 bases and J lost 8; bases outside the gene matches: 6. This CDR3 is built from 14 residues. The germline V gene has CDR1 SGHRS and CDR2 YFSETQ. The CDR3 bases are TGCGCCAGCAGCTTCGGGACTAGTCATGATGAGCAGTTCTTC. Translated, it gives CASSFGTSHDEQFF.

This chain connects TRBV12-5 to TRBJ2-7, with a tentative D call TRBD1 (6 bases). There are 17 residues in the CDR3. CDR1 and CDR2 (germline): LGHNT, FRNRAP. V dropped 7 bases and J dropped 2 bases, with 24 bases sitting between them. CDR3 sequence: CASEPRPGEELPYEQYF. DNA of the CDR3: TGTGCTAGTGAACCACGACCAGGGGAAGAATTGCCCTACGAGCAGTACTTC.

The chain employs TRBV9 and TRBJ2-1, with D perhaps being TRBD1 or TRBD2 (5 bases each). The CDR3 sequence is 14 residues long. V shed 10 bases and J shed 3 bases, with 17 bases lying between them. Per the germline V gene, CDR1 is SGDLS and CDR2 is YYNGEE. The CDR3 is CAPRVGRSYNEQFF. CDR3 bases: TGTGCCCCCAGGGTGGGACGCAGCTACAATGAGCAGTTCTTC.

This chain uses TRBV6-1 with TRBJ2-7; maybe TRBD2 (5 bases). Germline assignment: CDR1 MNHNS and CDR2 SASEGT. Trimming removed 2 bases from V and 6 bases from J, with 14 bases in between. The CDR3 covers 14 residues. CDR3 protein: CASSELGSGVEQYF. The CDR3, as DNA: TGTGCCAGCAGTGAATTGGGCAGCGGCGTCGAGCAGTACTTC.

The rearrangement links TRBV11-3 to TRBJ2-7; perhaps TRBD1 as D (6 bases). The V gene's germline CDR1 is SGHNT and CDR2 YENEEA. Trimming pared 7 bases from V and 7 bases from J, leaving 20 bases between. The CDR3 covers 14 residues. CDR3 region: CASISPDRIGEQYF. The DNA for the CDR3 is TGTGCCAGCATATCCCCTGACAGGATTGGGGAGCAGTACTTC.

The chain recombines TRBV29-1 with TRBJ1-5; TRBD1 is a possible D gene (5 bases). Trimming took off 6 bases at V and 9 bases at J, with 21 bases between the two ends. CDR1 and CDR2 from the germline V gene are SQVTM and ANQGSEA. This CDR3 comprises 14 residues. The CDR3 loop is CSVAGDGRSGPQHF. The CDR3 nucleotides read TGCAGCGTCGCGGGGGACGGGAGGTCTGGGCCCCAGCATTTT.

The CDR3 region has the DNA TGTGCCTGGAGTGTCTGGGGGAACTACGAGCAGTACTTC. Amino acid sequence: CAWSVWGNYEQYF. The chain employs TRBV30 and TRBJ2-7; either TRBD1 or TRBD2 may fit D (5 bases each). The germline V gene encodes CDR1 GTSNPN and CDR2 SVGIG (reference sequence). The CDR3 spans 13 residues. V was shortened by 0 bases and J by 3 bases, with 9 bases between the two germline ends.

The genes are TRBV11-2 and TRBJ2-3, with TRBD1 matching 10 bases. This CDR3 has 13 amino acids. J lost 4 bases, V lost 8 bases, and 3 bases had no gene match. Germline-derived CDR1 and CDR2 are SGHAT and FQNNGV. The CDR3 loop reads CASATGGPDTQYF. CDR3 in DNA: TGTGCCAGCGCGACAGGGGGCCCAGATACGCAGTATTTT.

The V gene is TRBV5-6, the J gene TRBJ2-4; TRBD2 is a possible D gene (5 bases). CDR3 size: 17 residues. Trimming removed 0 bases from V and 1 base from J, with 14 bases in between. Germline V gene sequence: CDR1 SGHDT, CDR2 YYEEEE. DNA for the CDR3: TGTGCCAGCAGCTTGGGTGGCGGGCGCTGGGCCAAAAACATTCAGTACTTC. It encodes CASSLGGGRWAKNIQYF.

V usage is TRBV28 and J usage is TRBJ2-1, with D perhaps matching TRBD2 (6 bases). V was clipped by 3 bases and J by 0 bases, with 12 bases between them. The CDR3 is made up of 16 amino acids. Germline CDR1 is MDHEN and CDR2 is SYDVKM. The CDR3 DNA follows: TGTGCCAGCAGTTTTTTTCGGGAGAGCTCCTACAATGAGCAGTTCTTC. It is translated as CASSFFRESSYNEQFF. The full variable domain, its missing parts supplied by reference TRBV28 and TRBJ2-1, is DVKVTQSSRYLVKRTGEKVFLECVQDMDHENMFWYRQDPGLGLRLIYFSYDVKMKEKGDIPEGYSVSREKKERFSLILESASTNQTSMYLCASSFFRESSYNEQFFGPGTRLTVL.

The chain joins TRBV10-1 to TRBJ2-1; 7 nucleotides match TRBD2. Trimming removed 0 bases from V and 11 bases from J; junction bases left unmatched: 10. Germline CDR1 and CDR2: WNHNN and SYGVQD (reference sequence). The CDR3 runs 15 residues. The CDR3, as DNA: TGCGCCAGCAGTGAGTCGAAGGTAGGCGGGAGCCAGCAGTTCTTC. It translates to CASSESKVGGSQQFF.